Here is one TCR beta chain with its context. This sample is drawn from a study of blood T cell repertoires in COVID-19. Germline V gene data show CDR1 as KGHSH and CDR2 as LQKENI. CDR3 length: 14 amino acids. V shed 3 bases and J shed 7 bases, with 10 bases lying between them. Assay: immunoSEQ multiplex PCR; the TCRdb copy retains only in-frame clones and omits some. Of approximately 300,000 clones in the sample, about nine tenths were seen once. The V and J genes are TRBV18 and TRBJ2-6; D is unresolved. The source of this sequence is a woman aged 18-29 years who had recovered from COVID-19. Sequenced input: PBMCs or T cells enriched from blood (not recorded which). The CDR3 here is CASSPLPVANVLTF. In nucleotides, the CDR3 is TGTGCCAGCTCACCCCTCCCGGTAGCCAACGTCCTGACTTTC.